This T cell receptor beta chain originates from a study of T cells after posttransplantation cyclophosphamide. This CDR3 region has 15 residues. Germline loops: CDR1 SGDLS, CDR2 YYNGEE. V dropped 0 bases and J dropped 3; count of bases not matched to a gene: 2. The repertoire was sequenced with immunoSEQ multiplex PCR; TCRdb's copy has only in-frame clones and lacks some. The table lists approximately 40,000 clones, no singletons, with about 2.5% in the top ten. On the day of bone marrow donation, the related graft donor provided peripheral blood. The clonotype comes from a man aged 35 to 55 in good health, CMV-negative, and a related stem cell transplant donor. The chain is built from TRBV9 and TRBJ2-1; 8 positions agree with TRBD1. The sequenced sample was PBMCs. The DNA for the CDR3 is TGTGCCAGCAGCGTAGAAACAGGGGGCTACAATGAGCAGTTCTTC. Amino acid sequence: CASSVETGGYNEQFF.